This T cell receptor (beta chain) came from a study of T-cell reconstitution after alpha-beta-depleted transplantation in children. Trimming took 4 bases from V and 7 from J, leaving 13 bases between them. The CDR3 consists of 12 residues. The germline V gene encodes CDR1 DFQATT and CDR2 SNEGSKA (reference sequence). This clonotype was counted only a few times. The antigen remains undetermined. The authors prepared the TCRbeta library with unique molecular identifiers. In TCRdb, the PCR reads were re-called with MiXCR into one record per CDR3 protein. The table shows 480,000 or so distinct CDR3 sequences, with 8% to 11% occurring only once. General observations from the study: Surviving thymic progenitors and recipient T cells were the source of high TCRbeta diversity at day 60 in some patients. Two months or so post-transplant, alpha-beta T cells reportedly derived from several hundred expanded graft clones. At one year after transplant, newly produced T cells mostly accounted for T-cell counts and diversity.

Specimen: PBMCs, collected before TCRalphabeta/CD19-depleted stem cell transplant. The chain links TRBV20-1 to TRBJ1-2; the D is unclear. This sequence was found in a child aged 2-15 years with inherited bone marrow failure, due to receive a stem cell transplant. CDR3 region: CSATIIGGGYTF. For the CDR3, the DNA is TGCAGTGCTACAATCATAGGTGGTGGCTACACCTTC.